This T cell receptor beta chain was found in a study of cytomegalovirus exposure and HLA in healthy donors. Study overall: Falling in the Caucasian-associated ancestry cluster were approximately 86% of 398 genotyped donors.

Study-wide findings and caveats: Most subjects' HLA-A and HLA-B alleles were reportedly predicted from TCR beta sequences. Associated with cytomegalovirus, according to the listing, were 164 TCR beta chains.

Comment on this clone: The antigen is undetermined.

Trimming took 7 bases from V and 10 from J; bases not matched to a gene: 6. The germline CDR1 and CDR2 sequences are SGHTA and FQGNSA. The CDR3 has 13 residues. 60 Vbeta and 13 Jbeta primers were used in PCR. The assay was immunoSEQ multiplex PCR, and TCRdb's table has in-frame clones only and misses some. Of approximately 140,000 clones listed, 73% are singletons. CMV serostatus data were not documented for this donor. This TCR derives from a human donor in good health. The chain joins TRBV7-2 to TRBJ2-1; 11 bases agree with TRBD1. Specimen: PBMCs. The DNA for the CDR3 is TGTGCCAGCACCTTGGGGACAGGGGGAGAGCAGTTCTTC. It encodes CASTLGTGGEQFF. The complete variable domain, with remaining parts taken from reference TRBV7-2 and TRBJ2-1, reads GAGVSQSPSNKVTEKGKDVELRCDPISGHTALYWYRQSLGQGLEFLIYFQGNSAPDKSGLPSDRFSAERTGGSVSTLTIQRTQQEDSAVYLCASTLGTGGEQFFGPGTRLTVL.